This T cell receptor (beta chain) is from a study of cytomegalovirus exposure and HLA in healthy donors. Study conclusions and caveats: Later examination showed HLA-associated TCR beta chains had greater clonal expansion than equally common others.

With respect to this clone: Its antigen is unknown.

CDR3 size: 13 residues. The germline V gene encodes CDR1 SGHTA and CDR2 FQGNSA. Trimming shortened V by 5 bases and J by 4 bases, and 8 bases separated the two germline ends. Primers for the PCR totalled 60 Vbeta and 13 Jbeta. How the authors handled the data: Later work found about 80 million unique TCR beta chains, with roughly 11 million shared. The assay was immunoSEQ multiplex PCR, and TCRdb's table has in-frame clones only and misses some. The DNA gave D and trimming, while V, J and clone size come from that table. Here the sample table reports about 200,000 clones. The chain couples TRBV7-2 to TRBJ2-2; D may be TRBD1 (5 bases). Source material: PBMCs. The origin of this receptor is a man in his thirties or forties in good health and CMV-seronegative. For the CDR3, the DNA is TGTGCCAGCAGCCCCCAGGGCACCGGGGAGCTGTTTTTT. Translation gives CASSPQGTGELFF.